One sample yielded the 3 T cell receptor beta chains listed below, sequenced in a study of cytomegalovirus exposure and HLA in healthy donors. The PCR ran on 60 Vbeta and 13 Jbeta primers. Only in-frame clones appear in the TCRdb table, and some are missing; sequencing was by immunoSEQ multiplex PCR. The sample holds approximately 100,000 clones, roughly four fifths seen once. Sample: PBMCs. The origin of the receptors is a male donor in good health and CMV-seropositive.

This rearrangement joins TRBV20-1 to TRBJ1-2, with unresolved D. Looked up from germline, CDR1 is DFQATT and CDR2 is SNEGSKA (reference sequence). Trimming shortened V by 7 bases and J by 6 bases, and 12 bases separated the two germline ends. This CDR3 contains 11 residues. CDR3 sequence: CSVLHGDGYTF. Here the CDR3 DNA reads TGCAGTGTCCTACACGGGGATGGCTACACCTTC.

The chain uses TRBV6-1 and TRBJ1-2; no definite D call. CDR1 MNHNS and CDR2 SASEGT come from the germline V gene. The V end was cut by 1 base, the J end by 0 bases, with 9 bases between. The CDR3 length is 15 residues. Here the CDR3 DNA reads TGTGCCAGCAGTGAAGGGCCAGGATCTAACTATGGCTACACCTTC. This codes for CASSEGPGSNYGYTF.

This chain links TRBV2 with TRBJ2-7, with TRBD1 matching 8 bases. This CDR3 comprises 13 residues. The V gene's germline CDR1 is SNHLY and CDR2 FYNNEI. J gave up 0 bases and V 11 bases, and 6 bases lay outside the gene matches. The CDR3 region is CAGSTGDSYEQYF. The CDR3 DNA is TGTGCCGGATCGACAGGGGACTCCTACGAGCAGTACTTC.